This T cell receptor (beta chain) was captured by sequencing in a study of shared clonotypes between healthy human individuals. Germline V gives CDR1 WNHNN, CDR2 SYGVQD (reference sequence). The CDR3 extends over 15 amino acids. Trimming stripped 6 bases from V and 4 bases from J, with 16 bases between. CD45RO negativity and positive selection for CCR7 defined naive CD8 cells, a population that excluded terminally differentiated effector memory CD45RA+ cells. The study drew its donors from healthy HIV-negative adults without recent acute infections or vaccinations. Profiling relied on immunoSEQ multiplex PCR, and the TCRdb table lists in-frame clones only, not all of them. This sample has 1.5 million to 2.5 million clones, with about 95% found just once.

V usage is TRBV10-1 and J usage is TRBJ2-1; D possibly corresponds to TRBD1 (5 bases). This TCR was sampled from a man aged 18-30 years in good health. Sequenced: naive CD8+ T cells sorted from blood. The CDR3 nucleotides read TGCGCCAGCAGCTCGCTGGGGCAAGGGTACAATGAGCAGTTCTTC. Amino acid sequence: CASSSLGQGYNEQFF.